The 19 T cell receptor beta chains below were found in one sample sequenced in a study of spatial heterogeneity in lung cancer. General study results and limits: The number of expanded tumor alpha and beta chains correlated with mutation number.

These receptors' targets are unknown. TCRdb independently ran MiXCR on the 5' RACE reads; one entry per CDR3 protein. This sample yields some 2,000 distinct CDR3 sequences, of which approximately 8.9% are seen a single time; around 10% belongs to the top ten. Time point here: sample taken at primary tumor resection. The sample consisted of lung tumor tissue, taken at surgery. The receptor source for this set is a female donor with early-stage non-small cell lung cancer.

At least ten counts were recorded for this clonotype. A much larger clone is a single base away; this may be a read error. The rearrangement uses TRBV3-1 and TRBJ1-4; weak D call: TRBD1 (5 bases). This CDR3 region has 12 residues. CDR1 is LGHDT, CDR2 YNNKEL, per germline (reference sequence). The CDR3 reads CVSSQEGSGLFF. The CDR3 DNA follows: TGTGTCAGCAGCCAAGAGGGGTCGGGACTGTTTTTT.

By share, this clonotype ranks as medium-sized (0.01 to 0.1%). The chain carries TRBV28 and TRBJ1-1; 8 bases align to TRBD1. This CDR3 contains 13 residues. Looked up from germline, CDR1 is MDHEN and CDR2 is SYDVKM. V dropped 10 bases and J dropped 11; count of bases not matched to a gene: 15. CDR3 residues: CATSFTDRGSAFF. The DNA of the CDR3 is TGTGCCACAAGCTTCACCGACAGGGGTTCGGCTTTCTTT. The full variable domain, rest sourced from reference TRBV28 and TRBJ1-1, is DVKVTQSSRYLVKRTGEKVFLECVQDMDHENMFWYRQDPGLGLRLIYFSYDVKMKEKGDIPEGYSVSREKKERFSLILESASTNQTSMYLCATSFTDRGSAFFGQGTRLTVV.

This clonotype counts as large. The chain joins TRBV9 to TRBJ2-3, with D hard to call. The length of the CDR3 is 14 residues. V lost 7 bases to trimming and J lost 9 bases, with 21 bases between them. Per the germline V gene, CDR1 is SGDLS and CDR2 is YYNGEE. CDR3 coding DNA: TGTGCCAGCTCGGGCGGCGGCCCACGACCGACGCAGTATTTT. Translated: CASSGGGPRPTQYF.

By share, this clonotype counts as medium-sized. This chain uses TRBV6-1 with TRBJ1-5; no clear D. Germline V gene data show CDR1 as MNHNS and CDR2 as SASEGT. The CDR3 loop spans 15 amino acids. Trimming stripped 1 base from V and 3 bases from J, with 10 bases between. The CDR3 is CASSEEKVFNQPQHF. In DNA form, the CDR3 reads TGTGCCAGCAGTGAAGAAAAAGTCTTCAATCAGCCCCAGCATTTT.

By its share, this clonotype is medium-sized. The V call is TRBV7-8, the J call TRBJ1-2, with a tentative D call TRBD1 (5 bases). The CDR3 runs to 14 residues. Looked up from germline, CDR1 is SGHVS and CDR2 is FQNEAQ. The V and J ends lost 3 bases and 4 bases respectively, with 12 bases between them. DNA of the CDR3: TGTGCCAGCAGCTTCGATGCAGGGACCTATGGCTACACCTTC. Protein: CASSFDAGTYGYTF.

Within the sample, this clonotype is large. The V and J genes are TRBV2 and TRBJ2-1, with 8 nucleotides matching TRBD2. The germline CDR1 and CDR2 sequences are SNHLY and FYNNEI. V shed 2 bases and J 1 base; nucleotides not matched to a gene: 10. The CDR3 extends over 18 amino acids. The CDR3 nucleotides read TGTGCCAGCAGTGAAAGGGAACTAGCGGAGGGGTCCTACAATGAGCAGTTCTTC. Protein: CASSERELAEGSYNEQFF.

The chain recombines TRBV7-9 with TRBJ1-5, with TRBD1 matching over 7 bases. J was trimmed by 7 bases and V by 5 bases; bases with no gene match: 8. Per germline, CDR1 SEHNR and CDR2 FQNEAQ (reference sequence). CDR3 length equals 14 residues. CDR3 in DNA: TGTGCCAGCAGCCTAGGCCTACAGGGGCAGCCCCAGCATTTT. Its protein product is CASSLGLQGQPQHF.

The chain links TRBV5-6 to TRBJ2-7; D is ambiguous. CDR1 is SGHDT, CDR2 YYEEEE, per germline. V lost 5 bases, J lost 0 bases, and 9 bases lay in between. The CDR3 length is 13 residues. The CDR3 here is CASSWTFSYEQYF. Written as DNA, the CDR3 is TGTGCCAGCAGTTGGACCTTCTCCTACGAGCAGTACTTC.

This clonotype is categorized as medium-sized. This chain connects TRBV5-1 to TRBJ2-3, with 11 nucleotides matching TRBD2. This CDR3 spans 15 amino acids. Germline V CDR1 and CDR2: SGHRS, YFSETQ. V lost 4 bases, J lost 4 bases, and 5 bases stayed unmatched. DNA of the CDR3: TGCGCCAGCAGCCATACTAGCGGGGGATCAGATACGCAGTATTTT. It translates to CASSHTSGGSDTQYF.

Within the sample, this clonotype is medium-sized (0.01 to 0.1%). The J gene is TRBJ2-5, the V gene TRBV29-1; D possibly matches TRBD1 or TRBD2 (5 bases each). This CDR3 has 12 amino acids. Trimming stripped 4 bases from V and 4 bases from J, with 10 bases between. Germline values: CDR1 SQVTM, CDR2 ANQGSEA. This CDR3 reads CSVAQGRETQYF. DNA for the CDR3: TGCAGCGTTGCTCAGGGACGAGAGACCCAGTACTTC.

This clonotype ranks as medium-sized. One end of the junction varies from germline; a read error may be responsible. The chain carries TRBV27 and TRBJ1-1; 7 bases are a match to TRBD1. Germline values: CDR1 MNHEY, CDR2 SMNVEV (reference sequence). The CDR3 totals 14 residues. The CDR3 reads CASSLRGRGVNVLF. The CDR3 DNA is TGTGCCAGCAGTTTAAGGGGGCGCGGGGTAAACGTGCTCTTT.

By sample fraction, this clonotype is medium-sized (0.01 to 0.1%). This sequence joins TRBV2 and TRBJ1-1; a possible D gene is TRBD1 (6 bases). Trimming took off 8 bases at V and 1 base at J, with 11 bases between the two ends. The CDR3 is 13 amino acids. The germline V gene has CDR1 SNHLY and CDR2 FYNNEI. The CDR3 region is CASRTERNTEAFF. The CDR3 DNA reads as TGTGCCAGCCGGACAGAGAGGAACACTGAAGCTTTCTTT.

In this sample, this clonotype is medium-sized. This chain uses TRBV20-1 with TRBJ2-5, with 10 bases matching TRBD2. CDR1 and CDR2 from the germline V gene are DFQATT and SNEGSKA (reference sequence). Trimming removed 6 bases from V and 0 bases from J; junction bases left unmatched: 19. The CDR3 is 19 amino acids. The CDR3 loop is CSARYEPGLADYYQETQYF. In DNA form, the CDR3 reads TGCAGTGCCAGATATGAGCCCGGACTAGCGGACTACTACCAAGAGACCCAGTACTTC.

This clonotype is deemed medium-sized (0.01 to 0.1%). The CDR3 nucleotides are TGTGCCAGCAGCTTGCCCAGGGTAAACTCCTACGAGCAGTACTTC. It specifies CASSLPRVNSYEQYF. This rearrangement joins TRBV7-9 to TRBJ2-7; D might be TRBD1 (5 bases). The CDR3 has 15 amino acids. V was shortened by 3 bases and J by 0 bases, with 12 bases between the two germline ends. The germline V gene has CDR1 SEHNR and CDR2 FQNEAQ (reference sequence). The variable domain in full, with the rest retrieved from reference TRBV7-9 and TRBJ2-7, is DTGVSQNPRHKITKRGQNVTFRCDPISEHNRLYWYRQTLGQGPEFLTYFQNEAQLEKSRLLSDRFSAERPKGSFSTLEIQRTEQGDSAMYLCASSLPRVNSYEQYFGPGTRLTVT.

In this sample, this clonotype is medium-sized. V is TRBV7-3 and J is TRBJ2-3; D might be TRBD1 (6 bases). From germline, CDR1 is SGHTA and CDR2 FQGTGA. V was cut by 5 bases and J by 0 bases, with 15 bases left in between. The CDR3 spans 16 residues. The CDR3 region is CASSLQGSYSTDTQYF. The CDR3, as DNA: TGTGCCAGCAGCCTACAGGGTTCCTATAGCACAGATACGCAGTATTTT.

V gene TRBV29-1 combines with J gene TRBJ1-2, with D possibly being TRBD1 (6 bases). This CDR3 spans 13 amino acids. Germline values: CDR1 SQVTM, CDR2 ANQGSEA. The germline V and J ends were trimmed by 3 bases and 12 bases, with 20 bases remaining between them. The CDR3 spells CSVDTKLGGRHTF. The CDR3 nucleotides are TGCAGCGTTGATACGAAGTTAGGGGGGCGTCACACCTTC. Combining the CDR3 with reference TRBV29-1 and TRBJ1-2 gives the whole variable domain SAVISQKPSRDICQRGTSLTIQCQVDSQVTMMFWYRQQPGQSLTLIATANQGSEATYESGFVIDKFPISRPNLTFSTLTVSNMSPEDSSIYLCSVDTKLGGRHTFGSGTRLTVV.

This chain joins TRBV28 and TRBJ2-2, with a weak D call TRBD1 (6 bases). In germline, CDR1 is MDHEN, CDR2 SYDVKM. This CDR3 region has 12 residues. The CDR3 here is CAAQGWTGELFF. In DNA form, the CDR3 reads TGTGCTGCCCAGGGGTGGACCGGGGAGCTGTTTTTT.

The V gene is TRBV29-1, the J gene TRBJ1-1; D is undetermined. The germline V gene has CDR1 SQVTM and CDR2 ANQGSEA. The CDR3 consists of 12 residues. The V end was cut by 6 bases, the J end by 0 bases, with 8 bases between. Here the CDR3 DNA reads TGCAGCGTGGGAGTTATGAACACTGAAGCTTTCTTT. Translated, it gives CSVGVMNTEAFF.

As to this clonotype: Germline and junction disagree at one end, which may indicate a read error. The chain uses TRBV7-2 and TRBJ2-7; 7 nucleotides line up with TRBD1. Germline V gene lookup returns CDR1 SGHTA and CDR2 FQGNSA. The CDR3 is 14 amino acids. CDR3 sequence: CARRRGTDSYEQYF. Here the CDR3 DNA reads TGTGCCCGCAGACGAGGGACAGATTCCTACGAGCAGTACTTC.